A selection of T cell receptor beta chains follows, all from one sample in a study of shared clonotypes between healthy human individuals. Libraries were prepared by immunoSEQ multiplex PCR; TCRdb keeps only in-frame clonotypes and omits some of them. The sample has some 1.1 million clones, around 77% seen once. Material for sequencing was memory CD4+ T cells from PBMCs. These receptors were taken from a man between 18 and 29 years old in good health. Some clones in this sample may be carry-over from other donors' samples. CDR3s include the opening cysteine and the closing phenylalanine or tryptophan. The order of the fields is clone size, D gene, J gene, V gene, CDR3 DNA, CDR3 protein. The D gene is left open where the match is weak. Not all rows give a size; the values are once, few, many and, for expanded clones, a class.

>.|.|TRBJ1-2|TRBV28
TGTGCCAGCATAACTACTAACTATGGCTACACCTTC
CASITTNYGYTF
>.|.|TRBJ1-3|TRBV14
TGTGCCAGCAGCCAAGTGAACACCATATATTTT
CASSQVNTIYF
>.|TRBD1|TRBJ1-3|TRBV9
TGTGCCAGCAGCCTAACGGGGACAGCGAGCTCTGGAAACACCATATATTTT
CASSLTGTASSGNTIYF
>few|.|TRBJ2-1|TRBV5-1
TGCGCCAGCAGCCTCCCACTCGAGAATGAGCAGTTCTTC
CASSLPLENEQFF
>.|.|TRBJ1-1|TRBV2
TGTGCCAGCAGTCCCCGGACATCGTTTGGCACTGAAGCTTTCTTT
CASSPRTSFGTEAFF
>.|TRBD2|TRBJ2-7|TRBV6-5
TGTGCCAGCAGTTCTGCCGGGACTAGCGGGATATACGAGCAGTACTTC
CASSSAGTSGIYEQYF
>.|TRBD1|TRBJ1-3|TRBV5-1
TGCGCCAGCAGCTTATTCGGGACAGGGGCTGGAAACACCATATATTTT
CASSLFGTGAGNTIYF
>once|TRBD2|TRBJ2-7|TRBV11-2
TGTGCCAGCAGCCCCCGGGGAGCGGGGGCCTCCTACGAGCAGTACTTC
CASSPRGAGASYEQYF
>.|.|TRBJ1-3|TRBV2
TGTGCCAGCAGTGATTTCGGTGGGGCTTCGAACACCATATATTTT
CASSDFGGASNTIYF
>.|.|TRBJ2-5|TRBV5-6
TGTGCCAGCGCTAGCGAGGGGGGAGGAGAGACCCAGTACTTC
CASASEGGGETQYF
>once|.|TRBJ2-3|TRBV20-1
TGCAGTGCTCCCAGGGCAGATACGCAGTATTTT
CSAPRADTQYF